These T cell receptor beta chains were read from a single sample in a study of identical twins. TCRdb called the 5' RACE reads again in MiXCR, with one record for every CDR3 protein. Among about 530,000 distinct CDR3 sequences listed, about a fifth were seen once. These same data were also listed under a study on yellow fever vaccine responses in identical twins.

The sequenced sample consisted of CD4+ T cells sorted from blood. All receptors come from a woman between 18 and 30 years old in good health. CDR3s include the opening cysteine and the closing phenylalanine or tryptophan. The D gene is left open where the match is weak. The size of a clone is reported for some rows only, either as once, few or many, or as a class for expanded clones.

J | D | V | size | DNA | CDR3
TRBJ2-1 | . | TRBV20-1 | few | TGCAGTGCGGACTCTCCCAGGAGCTCCTACAATGAGCAGTTCTTC | CSADSPRSSYNEQFF
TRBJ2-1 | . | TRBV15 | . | TGTGCCACCAGCATCGCCCCTTCGAATGAGCAGTTCTTC | CATSIAPSNEQFF
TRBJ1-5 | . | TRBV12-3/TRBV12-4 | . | TGTGCCAGCAGTAACGGGGGCCACAATCAGCCCCAGCATTTT | CASSNGGHNQPQHF
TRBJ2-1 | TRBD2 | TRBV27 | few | TGTGCCAGCAGTCGCACCGGGACTAACTCCAATGAGCAGTTCTTC | CASSRTGTNSNEQFF
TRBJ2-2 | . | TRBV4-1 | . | TGCGCCAGCAGCCAATTGGGTGTTACGAACACCGGGGAGCTGTTTTTT | CASSQLGVTNTGELFF
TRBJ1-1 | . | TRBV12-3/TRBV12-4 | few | TGTGCCAGCAGTTTACGGGGGTCGACTGAAGCTTTCTTT | CASSLRGSTEAFF
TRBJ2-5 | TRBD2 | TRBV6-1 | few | TGTGCCAGCAGTGAATCGGCAGGGACTAGAGAGACCCAGTACTTC | CASSESAGTRETQYF
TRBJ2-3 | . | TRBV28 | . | TGTGCCAGCAGTTCCCCGGGACTGCGCACAGATACGCAGTATTTT | CASSSPGLRTDTQYF
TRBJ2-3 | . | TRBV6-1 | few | TGTGCCAGCAGCCCCCGGGTTGTTGGCACAGATACGCAGTATTTT | CASSPRVVGTDTQYF
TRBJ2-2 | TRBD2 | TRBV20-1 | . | TGCAGTGCTAGAAGACTAGCCCCCGGGGAGCTGTTTTTT | CSARRLAPGELFF
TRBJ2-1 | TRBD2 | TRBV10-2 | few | TGCGCCAGCAGTGCGTCTAGCGGGAGGGCCTACAATGAGCAGTTCTTC | CASSASSGRAYNEQFF
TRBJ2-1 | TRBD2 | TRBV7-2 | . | TGTGCCAGCAGCAAGGGACTAGCGGGGGGGCTTAATGAGCAGTTCTTC | CASSKGLAGGLNEQFF
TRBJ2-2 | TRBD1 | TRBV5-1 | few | TGCGCCAGCAGCTTACAGGGGACCAACACCGGGGAGCTGTTTTTT | CASSLQGTNTGELFF
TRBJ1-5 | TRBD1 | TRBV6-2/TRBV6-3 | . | TGTGCCAGCAGAGGAGGGACAGGACCCAATCAGCCCCAGCATTTT | CASRGGTGPNQPQHF
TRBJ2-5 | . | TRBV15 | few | TGTGCCACCAGCAGAGCACTTAAACAAGAGACCCAGTACTTC | CATSRALKQETQYF
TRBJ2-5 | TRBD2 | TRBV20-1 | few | TGCAGTGCTAGGAGCGATAGCGGGGGCCTTTGGATGGAGACCCAGTACTTC | CSARSDSGGLWMETQYF
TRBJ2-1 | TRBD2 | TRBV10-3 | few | TGTGCCATTTCGTCCGGGACTAGTGTCGATGAGCAGTTCTTC | CAISSGTSVDEQFF
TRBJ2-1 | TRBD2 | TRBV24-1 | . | TGTGCCACCAGTGATTTTACTCGGGGGGGCCCAAAGTTCTTC | CATSDFTRGGPKFF
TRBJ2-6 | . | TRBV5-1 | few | TGCGCCAGCAGCTCGACTGGGGCCAACGTCCTGACTTTC | CASSSTGANVLTF
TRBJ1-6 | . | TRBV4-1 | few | TGCGCCAGCAGGGTATTTGGAGAGCATTCACCCCTCCACTTT | CASRVFGEHSPLHF
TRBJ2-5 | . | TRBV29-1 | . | TGCAGCGCCCTGTGGGGGCAGGAGACCCAGTACTTC | CSALWGQETQYF
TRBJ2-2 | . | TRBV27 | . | TGTGCCAGCAGTTTCCTGGGGGGCCCAAACACCGGGGAGCTGTTTTTT | CASSFLGGPNTGELFF
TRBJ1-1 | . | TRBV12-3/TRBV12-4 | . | TGTGCCAGCGGGGGGGTATCAGGGACTGAAGCTTTCTTT | CASGGVSGTEAFF
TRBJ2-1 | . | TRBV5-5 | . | TGTGCCAGCAGCTCGAGCTACCCCTCCTACAATGAGCAGTTCTTC | CASSSSYPSYNEQFF
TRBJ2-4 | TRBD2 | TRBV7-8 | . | TGTGCCAGCAGCTTAGGCGAACTAGCGGGAGGGGTTCAGTACTTC | CASSLGELAGGVQYF
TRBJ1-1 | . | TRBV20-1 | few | TGCAGTGCTAGAGTAAGCGGGACCACTGAAGCTTTCTTT | CSARVSGTTEAFF
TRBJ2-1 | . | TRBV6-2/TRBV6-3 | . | TGTGCCAGCAGTTGGGTTGCACGGACAGAGCAGTTCTTC | CASSWVARTEQFF
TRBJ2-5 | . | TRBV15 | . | TGTGCCACCAGCAGAGGGACAGACTTTCAAGAGACCCAGTACTTC | CATSRGTDFQETQYF
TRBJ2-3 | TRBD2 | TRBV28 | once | TGTGCCAGCAGCCGAGGGGGGCTAGCGGGGGGGACAGATACGCAGTATTTT | CASSRGGLAGGTDTQYF
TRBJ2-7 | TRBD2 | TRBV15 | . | TGTGCCACCAGCAGAGGGGAGCTATCGCGACTAGCGGGAGGGGTCGGCGAGCAGTACTTC | CATSRGELSRLAGGVGEQYF
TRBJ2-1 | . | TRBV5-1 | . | TGCGCCAGCAGCTCTACTAGTCTCAATCCTTACAATGAGCAGTTCTTC | CASSSTSLNPYNEQFF
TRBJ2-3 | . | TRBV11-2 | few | TGTGCCAGCAGCTTAGCGGCACCGGAGGGGAAGTATACGCAGTATTTT | CASSLAAPEGKYTQYF
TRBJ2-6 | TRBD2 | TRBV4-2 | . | TGTGCCAGCAGCCCCGGACTAGCGGGGAGGGGGGCCAACGTCCTGACTTTC | CASSPGLAGRGANVLTF
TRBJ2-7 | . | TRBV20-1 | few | TGCAGTGCCACGTTAACGGCAGGCTCCTACGAGCAGTACTTC | CSATLTAGSYEQYF
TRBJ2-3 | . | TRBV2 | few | TGTGCCAGCAGTGAAGCGCCGGCCGGACCTAGCACAGATACGCAGTATTTT | CASSEAPAGPSTDTQYF
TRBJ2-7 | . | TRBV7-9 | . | TGTGCCAGCGGCACCGGGACCTCCAGCTCCTACGAGCAGTACTTC | CASGTGTSSSYEQYF
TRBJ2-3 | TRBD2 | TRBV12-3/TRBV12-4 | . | TGTGCCAGCAGTTTAGGAGCGGGAGGAGGAGATACGCAGTATTTT | CASSLGAGGGDTQYF
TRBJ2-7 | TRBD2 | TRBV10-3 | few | TGTGCCATCAGTGAGTTTTTAGCGGGAGGATCTGACGAGCAGTACTTC | CAISEFLAGGSDEQYF
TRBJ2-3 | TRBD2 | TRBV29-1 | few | TGCAGCGTTGAAAAACTAGCGGGTCGGCGGACAGATACGCAGTATTTT | CSVEKLAGRRTDTQYF
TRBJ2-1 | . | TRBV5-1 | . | TGCGCCAGCAGCTTGGACGGCCAGGGTCACAATGAGCAGTTCTTC | CASSLDGQGHNEQFF